This T cell receptor beta chain was profiled in a study of technical replicates of blood from a handful of donors. The ends were cut back, 5 bases at V and 4 bases at J, with 17 bases in the middle. The CDR3 has 15 amino acids. Germline V gives CDR1 MNHEY, CDR2 SMNVEV (reference sequence). Produced via immunoSEQ multiplex PCR; TCRdb's table is partial and in-frame only. The sample has 53,000 or so clones; about 82% are singletons. The receptor was derived from a human donor in good health. Some clones in this sample may be carry-over from other donors' samples. Sequencing input: PBMCs. The chain employs TRBV27 and TRBJ1-1, with a weak D call TRBD1 (6 bases). The CDR3, as DNA: TGTGCCAGCAGTCCCCTTGGGGGGGCGGGCACTGAAGCTTTCTTT. Its translation is CASSPLGGAGTEAFF.